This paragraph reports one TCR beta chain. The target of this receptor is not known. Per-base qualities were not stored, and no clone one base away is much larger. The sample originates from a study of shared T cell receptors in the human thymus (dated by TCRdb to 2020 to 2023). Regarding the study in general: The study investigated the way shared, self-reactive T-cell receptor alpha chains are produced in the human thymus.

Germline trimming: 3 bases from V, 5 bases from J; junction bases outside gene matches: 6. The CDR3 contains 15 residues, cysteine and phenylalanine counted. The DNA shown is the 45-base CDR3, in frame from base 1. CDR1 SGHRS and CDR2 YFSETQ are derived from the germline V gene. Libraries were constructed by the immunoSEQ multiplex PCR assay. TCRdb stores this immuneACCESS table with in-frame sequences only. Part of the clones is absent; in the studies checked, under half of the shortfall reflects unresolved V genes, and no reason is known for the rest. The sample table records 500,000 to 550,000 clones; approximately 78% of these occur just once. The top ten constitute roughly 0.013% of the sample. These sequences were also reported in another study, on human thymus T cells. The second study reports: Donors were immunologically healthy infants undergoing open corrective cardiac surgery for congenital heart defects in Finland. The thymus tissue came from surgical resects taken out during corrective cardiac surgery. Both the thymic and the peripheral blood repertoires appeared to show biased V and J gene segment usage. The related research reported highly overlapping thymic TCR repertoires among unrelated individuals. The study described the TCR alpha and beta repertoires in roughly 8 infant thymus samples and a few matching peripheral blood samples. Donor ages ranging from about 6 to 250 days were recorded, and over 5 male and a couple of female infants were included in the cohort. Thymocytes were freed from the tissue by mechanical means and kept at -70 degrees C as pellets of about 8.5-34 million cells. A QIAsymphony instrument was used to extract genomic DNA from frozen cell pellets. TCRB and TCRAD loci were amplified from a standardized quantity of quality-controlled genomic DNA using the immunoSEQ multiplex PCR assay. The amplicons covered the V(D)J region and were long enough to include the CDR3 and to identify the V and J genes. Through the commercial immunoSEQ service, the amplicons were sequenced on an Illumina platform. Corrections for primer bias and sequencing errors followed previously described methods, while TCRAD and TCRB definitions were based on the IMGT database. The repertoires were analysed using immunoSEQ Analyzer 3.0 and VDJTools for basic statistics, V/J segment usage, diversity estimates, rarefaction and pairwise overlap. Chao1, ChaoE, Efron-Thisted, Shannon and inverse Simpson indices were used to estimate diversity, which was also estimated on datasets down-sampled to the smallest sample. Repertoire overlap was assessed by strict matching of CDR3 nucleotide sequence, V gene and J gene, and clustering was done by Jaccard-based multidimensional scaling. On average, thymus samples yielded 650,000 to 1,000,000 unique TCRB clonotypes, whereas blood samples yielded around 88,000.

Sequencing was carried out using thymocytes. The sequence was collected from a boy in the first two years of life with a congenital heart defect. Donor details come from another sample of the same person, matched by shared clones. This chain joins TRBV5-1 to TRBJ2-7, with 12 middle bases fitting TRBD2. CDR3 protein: CASSSSGRAIHEQYF. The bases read TGCGCCAGCAGCTCTAGCGGGAGGGCCATCCACGAGCAGTACTTC.